The T cell receptor beta chain under discussion was sequenced for a study of shared clonotypes between healthy human individuals. Method: immunoSEQ multiplex PCR; TCRdb's copy keeps in-frame clones and lacks some. This sample has roughly 2.4 million clones, with approximately 96% found just once. Between the trimmed V and J ends, which lost 2 bases and 7 bases, there was a span of 14 bases. The CDR3 covers 14 residues. Germline V gives CDR1 SNHLY, CDR2 FYNNEI. Sequenced sample: naive CD4+ T cells sorted from blood. Subset defined: CD45RA+ positively selected. This rearrangement joins TRBV2 to TRBJ1-2, with D perhaps matching TRBD1 (5 bases). The source is a man aged 18 to 29 in good health. The CDR3 DNA is TGTGCCAGCAGTGAAAGGGAGCAGGGACTTGGCTACACCTTC. Translating gives CASSEREQGLGYTF.